Each of the 14 T cell receptor beta chains below was sequenced from the same sample in a study of human CD8 memory T cell subsets. UMI-labeled 5' RACE was used to make TCR beta libraries. From its re-call of the 5' RACE reads, TCRdb lists each CDR3 protein once, without DNA. This table lists approximately 12,000 distinct CDR3 sequences. Sequenced material: CD8+ T cells from PBMCs. The receptors stem from a human donor in good health.

J is TRBJ2-3 and V is TRBV14; as DNA is missing, the TRBD2 call by TCRdb cannot be tested. The CDR3 is 16 amino acids. Germline V gives CDR1 SGHDN, CDR2 FVKESK. The CDR3 spells CASSLDPAGASDTQYF.

This clonotype is identified as medium-sized from frequency. The rearrangement uses TRBV7-2 and TRBJ1-1. Germline V gives CDR1 SGHTA, CDR2 FQGNSA. The CDR3 loop spans 15 amino acids. The CDR3 reads CASSTPGYMNTEAFF. Full variable domain (outside the CDR3, taken from reference TRBV7-2 and TRBJ1-1): GAGVSQSPSNKVTEKGKDVELRCDPISGHTALYWYRQSLGQGLEFLIYFQGNSAPDKSGLPSDRFSAERTGGSVSTLTIQRTQQEDSAVYLCASSTPGYMNTEAFFGQGTRLTVV.

The chain couples TRBV28 to TRBJ2-7; TCRdb lists TRBD1, though no DNA is available to test this call. The CDR3 is 15 residues long. The germline V gene encodes CDR1 MDHEN and CDR2 SYDVKM. The CDR3: CASSNPGTYSYEQYF.

V and J are TRBV7-3 and TRBJ2-1; TCRdb outputs TRBD1, but without DNA this stays unchecked. This CDR3 is built from 14 residues. Germline V lookup: CDR1 SGHTA, CDR2 FQGTGA. Here the CDR3 reads CASSLTGGGNEQFF.

The chain is built from TRBV7-8 and TRBJ2-7; checking the TCRdb D call of TRBD1 is not possible without DNA. The CDR3 sequence is 13 residues long. Per germline, CDR1 SGHVS and CDR2 FQNEAQ. CDR3 amino acids: CASTPSGAYEQYF.

This clonotype ranks as medium-sized in terms of frequency. The chain employs TRBV10-3 and TRBJ2-1; TCRdb gives TRBD1 as the D gene, but with no DNA this cannot be confirmed. Germline V lookup: CDR1 ENHRY, CDR2 SYGVKD. CDR3 length equals 17 residues. The CDR3 is CAISDEVGTGARYEQFF.

The chain combines TRBV12-2 with TRBJ1-1. TRBV12-2 constitutes a pseudogene. The CDR3 runs to 16 residues. CDR3 region: CASRLANRAQNTEAFF.

The J gene is TRBJ2-1, the V gene TRBV20-1; TCRdb's D call, TRBD2, is unchecked because there is no DNA. This CDR3 has 16 amino acids. Germline values: CDR1 DFQATT, CDR2 SNEGSKA (reference sequence). This CDR3 reads CSARPRLAGVDNEQFF.

The V gene is TRBV28, the J gene TRBJ2-3. The CDR3 contains 12 residues. Germline V gene sequence: CDR1 MDHEN, CDR2 SYDVKM. The CDR3 is CASSLRTDTQYF.

The gene calls are TRBV10-3 and TRBJ2-7. The CDR3 is made up of 13 amino acids. CDR1 is ENHRY and CDR2 is SYGVKD in the germline V gene. Here the CDR3 reads CAINKDGSYEQYF.

This clonotype is deemed medium-sized by its frequency. The chain combines TRBV28 with TRBJ1-1. The length of the CDR3 is 11 residues. Germline CDR1 and CDR2: MDHEN and SYDVKM. The CDR3 loop reads CASSRYHEAFF.

V usage is TRBV13 and J usage is TRBJ1-1. This CDR3 is 13 amino acids long. In germline, CDR1 is PRHDT, CDR2 FYEKMQ (reference sequence). CDR3 amino acids: CASSLMSNTEAFF.

This clonotype is identified as medium-sized (0.01 to 0.1%) from frequency. The chain couples TRBV28 to TRBJ1-1; there is no DNA to check the TCRdb D call of TRBD1. CDR3 length: 14 amino acids. Germline CDR1 is MDHEN and CDR2 is SYDVKM. Here the CDR3 reads CASSFFREATEAFF.

The chain employs TRBV28 and TRBJ2-7. Germline loops: CDR1 MDHEN, CDR2 SYDVKM. This CDR3 contains 15 residues. CDR3 loop: CASSLDEGSSYEQYF.